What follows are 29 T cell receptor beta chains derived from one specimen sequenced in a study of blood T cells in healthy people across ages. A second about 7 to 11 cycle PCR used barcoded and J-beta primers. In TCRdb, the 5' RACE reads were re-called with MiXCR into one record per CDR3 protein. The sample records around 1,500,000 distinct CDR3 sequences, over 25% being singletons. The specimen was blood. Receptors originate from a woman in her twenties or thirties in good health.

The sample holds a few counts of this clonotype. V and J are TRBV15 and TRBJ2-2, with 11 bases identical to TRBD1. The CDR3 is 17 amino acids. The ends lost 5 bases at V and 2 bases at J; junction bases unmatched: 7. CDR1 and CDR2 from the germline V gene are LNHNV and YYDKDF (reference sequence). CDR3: CATSERGQGVNTGELFF. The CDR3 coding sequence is TGTGCCACCAGCGAACGGGGACAGGGGGTAAACACCGGGGAGCTGTTTTTT. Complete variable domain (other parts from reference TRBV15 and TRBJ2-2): DAMVIQNPRYQVTQFGKPVTLSCSQTLNHNVMYWYQQKSSQAPKLLFHYYDKDFNNEADTPDNFQSRRPNTSFCFLDIRSPGLGDTAMYLCATSERGQGVNTGELFFGEGSRLTVL.

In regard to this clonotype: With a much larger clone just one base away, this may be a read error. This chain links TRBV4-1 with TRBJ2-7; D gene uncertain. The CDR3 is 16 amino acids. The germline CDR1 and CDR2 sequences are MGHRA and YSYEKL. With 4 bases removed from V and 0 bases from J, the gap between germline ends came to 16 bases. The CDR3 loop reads CASSPRGKRSSYEQYF. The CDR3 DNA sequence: TGCGCCAGCAGCCCCCGTGGGAAGCGTAGCTCCTACGAGCAGTACTTC.

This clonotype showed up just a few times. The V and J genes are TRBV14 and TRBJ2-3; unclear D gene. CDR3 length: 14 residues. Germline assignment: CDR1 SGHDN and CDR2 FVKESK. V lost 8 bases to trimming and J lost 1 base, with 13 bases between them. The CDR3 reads CASSKTLRTDTQYF. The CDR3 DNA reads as TGTGCCAGCTCTAAGACACTCCGCACAGATACGCAGTATTTT.

The CDR3 here is CASSVGSLASRYEQYF. CDR3 nucleotide sequence: TGTGCCAGCAGCGTAGGATCACTAGCGTCTCGCTACGAGCAGTACTTC. The J gene is TRBJ2-7, the V gene TRBV9; 7 bases are a match to TRBD2. The junction had 9 bases not matched to a gene; V was cut back by 0 bases and J by 3 bases. The CDR3 loop spans 16 amino acids. CDR1 SGDLS and CDR2 YYNGEE come from the germline V gene.

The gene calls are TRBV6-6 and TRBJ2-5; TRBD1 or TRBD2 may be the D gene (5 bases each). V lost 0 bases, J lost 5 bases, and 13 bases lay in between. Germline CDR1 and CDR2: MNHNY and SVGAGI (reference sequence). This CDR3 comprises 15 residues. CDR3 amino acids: CASSYSSGTHETQYF. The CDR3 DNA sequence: TGTGCCAGCAGTTACTCGAGTGGGACCCATGAGACCCAGTACTTC.

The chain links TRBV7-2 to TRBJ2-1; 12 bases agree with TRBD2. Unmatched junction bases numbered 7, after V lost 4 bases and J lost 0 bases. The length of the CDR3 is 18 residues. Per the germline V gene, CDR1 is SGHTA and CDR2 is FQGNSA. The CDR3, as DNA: TGTGCCAGCAGCTCCCCGTTGACTAGCGGGAGCTCCTACAATGAGCAGTTCTTC. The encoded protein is CASSSPLTSGSSYNEQFF.

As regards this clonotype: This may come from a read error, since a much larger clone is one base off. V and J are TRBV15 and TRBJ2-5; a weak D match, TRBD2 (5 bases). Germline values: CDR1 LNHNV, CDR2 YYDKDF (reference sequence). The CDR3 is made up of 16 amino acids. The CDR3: CATSNSRGSARETQCF. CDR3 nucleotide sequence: TGTGCCACCAGCAATTCTAGAGGGAGCGCGCGTGAGACCCAGTGCTTC.

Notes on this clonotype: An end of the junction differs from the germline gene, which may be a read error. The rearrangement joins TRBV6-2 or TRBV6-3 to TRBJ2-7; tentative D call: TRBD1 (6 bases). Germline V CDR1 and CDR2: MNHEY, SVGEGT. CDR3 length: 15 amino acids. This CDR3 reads CASRDRWDTSYERYF. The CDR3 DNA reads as TGTGCCAGCAGGGACCGGTGGGACACCTCCTACGAGCGGTACTTC.

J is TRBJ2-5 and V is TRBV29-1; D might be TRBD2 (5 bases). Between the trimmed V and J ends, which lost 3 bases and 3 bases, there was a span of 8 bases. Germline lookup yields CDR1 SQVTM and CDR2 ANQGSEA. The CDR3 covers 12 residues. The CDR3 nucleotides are TGCAGCGTTGATCACGGGGAAGAGACCCAGTACTTC. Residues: CSVDHGEETQYF.

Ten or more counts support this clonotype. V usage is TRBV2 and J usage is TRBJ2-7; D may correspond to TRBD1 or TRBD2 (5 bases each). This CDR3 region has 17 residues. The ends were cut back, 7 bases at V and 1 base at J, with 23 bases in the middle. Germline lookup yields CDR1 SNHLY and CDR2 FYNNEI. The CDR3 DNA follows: TGTGCCAGCACCCCTGTGGGGGTGATGAAGGGTTCCTACGAGCAGTACTTC. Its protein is CASTPVGVMKGSYEQYF.

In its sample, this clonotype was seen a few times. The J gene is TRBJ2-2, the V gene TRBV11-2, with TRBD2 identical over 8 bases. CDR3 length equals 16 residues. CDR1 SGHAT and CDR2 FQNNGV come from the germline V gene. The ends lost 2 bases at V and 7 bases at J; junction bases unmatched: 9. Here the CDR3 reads CASSLPAAGEVGELFF. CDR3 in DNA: TGTGCCAGCAGCTTACCCGCAGCGGGGGAGGTCGGGGAGCTGTTTTTT.

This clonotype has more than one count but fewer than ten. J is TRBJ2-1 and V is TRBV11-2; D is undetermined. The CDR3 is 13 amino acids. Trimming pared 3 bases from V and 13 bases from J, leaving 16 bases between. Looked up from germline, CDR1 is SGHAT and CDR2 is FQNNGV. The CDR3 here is CASSFSEQETQFF. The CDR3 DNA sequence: TGTGCCAGCAGCTTCTCGGAACAAGAGACCCAGTTCTTC. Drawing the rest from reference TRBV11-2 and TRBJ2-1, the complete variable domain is EAGVAQSPRYKIIEKRQSVAFWCNPISGHATLYWYQQILGQGPKLLIQFQNNGVVDDSQLPKDRFSAERLKGVDSTLKIQPAKLEDSAVYLCASSFSEQETQFFGPGTRLTVL.

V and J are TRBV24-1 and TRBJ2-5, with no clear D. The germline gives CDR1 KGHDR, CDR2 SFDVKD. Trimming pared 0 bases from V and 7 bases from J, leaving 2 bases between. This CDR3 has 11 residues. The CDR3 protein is CATSDLGTQYF. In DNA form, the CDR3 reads TGTGCCACCAGTGATTTGGGGACCCAGTACTTC.

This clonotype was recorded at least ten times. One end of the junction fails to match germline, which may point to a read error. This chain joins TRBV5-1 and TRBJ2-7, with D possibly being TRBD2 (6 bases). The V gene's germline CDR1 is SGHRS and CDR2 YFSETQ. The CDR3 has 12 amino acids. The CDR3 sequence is CASSRDFYEQYF. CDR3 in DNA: TGTGCCAGCAGCAGGGACTTCTACGAGCAGTACTTC.

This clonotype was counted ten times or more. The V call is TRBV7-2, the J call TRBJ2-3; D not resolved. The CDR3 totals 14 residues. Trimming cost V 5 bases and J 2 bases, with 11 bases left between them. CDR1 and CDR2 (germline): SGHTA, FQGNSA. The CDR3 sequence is CASSVTRDTDTQYF. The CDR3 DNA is TGTGCCAGCAGCGTGACAAGGGACACAGATACGCAGTATTTT.

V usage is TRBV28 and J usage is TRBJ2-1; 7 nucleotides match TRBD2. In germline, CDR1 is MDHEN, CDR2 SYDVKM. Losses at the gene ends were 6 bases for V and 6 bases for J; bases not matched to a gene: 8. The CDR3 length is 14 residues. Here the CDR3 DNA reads TGTGCCAGCAGCCCGGCTTGGGGGGGCAATGAGCAGTTCTTC. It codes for CASSPAWGGNEQFF.

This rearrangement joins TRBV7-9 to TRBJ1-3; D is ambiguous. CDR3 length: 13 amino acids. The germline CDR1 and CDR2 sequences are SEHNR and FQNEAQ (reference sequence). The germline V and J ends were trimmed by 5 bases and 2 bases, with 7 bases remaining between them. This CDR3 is CASSTIPGNTIYF. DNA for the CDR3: TGTGCCAGCAGCACGATCCCTGGAAACACCATATATTTT.

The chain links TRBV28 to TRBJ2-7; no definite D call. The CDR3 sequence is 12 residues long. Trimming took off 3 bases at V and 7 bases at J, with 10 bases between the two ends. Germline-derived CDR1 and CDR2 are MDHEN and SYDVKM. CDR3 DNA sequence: TGTGCCAGCAGTTTGATGGGAAAAGAGCAGTACTTC. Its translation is CASSLMGKEQYF.

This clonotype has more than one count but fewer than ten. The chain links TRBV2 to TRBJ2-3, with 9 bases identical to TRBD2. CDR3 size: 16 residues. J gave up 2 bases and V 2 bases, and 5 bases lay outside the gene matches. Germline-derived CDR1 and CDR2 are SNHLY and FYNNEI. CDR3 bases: TGTGCCAGCAGTGAAAAGGTAGCGGGGGTCACAGATACGCAGTATTTT. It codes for CASSEKVAGVTDTQYF. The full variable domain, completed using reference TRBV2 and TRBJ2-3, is EPEVTQTPSHQVTQMGQEVILRCVPISNHLYFYWYRQILGQKVEFLVSFYNNEISEKSEIFDDQFSVERPDGSNFTLKIRSTKLEDSAMYFCASSEKVAGVTDTQYFGPGTRLTVL.

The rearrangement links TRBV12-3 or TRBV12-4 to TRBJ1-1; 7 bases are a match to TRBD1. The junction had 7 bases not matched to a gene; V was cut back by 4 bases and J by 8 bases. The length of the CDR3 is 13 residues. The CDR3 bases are TGTGCCAGCAGTTCCTACTCAGGGGGGGAAGCTTTCTTT. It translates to CASSSYSGGEAFF.

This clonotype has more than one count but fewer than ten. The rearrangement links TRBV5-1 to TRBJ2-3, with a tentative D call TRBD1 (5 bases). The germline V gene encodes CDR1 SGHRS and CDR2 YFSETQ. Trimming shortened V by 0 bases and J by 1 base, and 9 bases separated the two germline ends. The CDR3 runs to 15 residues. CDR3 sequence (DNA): TGCGCCAGCAGCTTGGAGGGGTCTGGCACAGATACGCAGTATTTT. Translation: CASSLEGSGTDTQYF.

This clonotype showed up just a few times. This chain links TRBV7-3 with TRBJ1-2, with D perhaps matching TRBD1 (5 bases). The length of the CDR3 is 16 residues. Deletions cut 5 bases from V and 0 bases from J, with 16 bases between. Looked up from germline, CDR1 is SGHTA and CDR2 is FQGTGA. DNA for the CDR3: TGTGCCAGCAGCCCAAGGGGCCCCCCAACTAACTATGGCTACACCTTC. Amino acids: CASSPRGPPTNYGYTF.

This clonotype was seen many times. CDR3: CSAQITSSSNEQFF. CDR3 nucleotide sequence: TGCAGTGCTCAGATTACTAGTTCGAGCAATGAGCAGTTCTTC. The chain has TRBV20-1 and TRBJ2-1; a possible D gene is TRBD2 (5 bases). V was pared by 5 bases and J by 6 bases, with 17 bases between. The CDR3 has 14 residues. Germline CDR1 DFQATT, CDR2 SNEGSKA (reference sequence).

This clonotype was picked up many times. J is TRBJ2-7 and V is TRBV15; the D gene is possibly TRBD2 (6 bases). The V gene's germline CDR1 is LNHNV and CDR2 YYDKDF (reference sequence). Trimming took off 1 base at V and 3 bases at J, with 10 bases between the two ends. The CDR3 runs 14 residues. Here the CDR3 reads CATSRGGIYYEQYF. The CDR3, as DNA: TGTGCCACCAGCAGAGGCGGGATTTACTACGAGCAGTACTTC.

For the CDR3, the DNA is TGTGCCAGCAGCGTAGGCAGTACTAGCACAGATACGCAGTATTTT. Translated: CASSVGSTSTDTQYF. The rearrangement links TRBV9 to TRBJ2-3, with no clear D. The V gene lost 0 bases and the J gene lost 0 bases, with 8 bases spanning the gap. From germline, CDR1 is SGDLS and CDR2 YYNGEE. The CDR3 sequence is 15 residues long.

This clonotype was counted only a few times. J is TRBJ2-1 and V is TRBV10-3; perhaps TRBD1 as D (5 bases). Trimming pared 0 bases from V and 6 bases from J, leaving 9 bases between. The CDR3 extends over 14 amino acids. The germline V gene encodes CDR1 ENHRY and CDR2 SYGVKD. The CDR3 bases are TGTGCCATCAGTGAGTCGCAGACAGTCAATGAGCAGTTCTTC. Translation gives CAISESQTVNEQFF.

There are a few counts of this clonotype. CDR3 nucleotide sequence: TGTGCCAGCAGCGCTTATACCACATTGCAGGGAGCGAGTAGCAATCAGCCCCAGCATTTT. It codes for CASSAYTTLQGASSNQPQHF. This chain uses TRBV2 with TRBJ1-5; weak D call: TRBD1 (5 bases). Looked up from germline, CDR1 is SNHLY and CDR2 is FYNNEI. The CDR3 runs to 20 residues. V shed 6 bases and J shed 0 bases, with 27 bases lying between them.

The CDR3 DNA follows: TGTGCCACCAGTGAAGGGCCGAGAGACAATGAGCAGTTCTTC. Protein sequence: CATSEGPRDNEQFF. The rearrangement links TRBV24-1 to TRBJ2-1; no definite D call. The CDR3 covers 14 residues. V was cut by 4 bases and J by 5 bases, with 11 bases left in between. Per germline, CDR1 KGHDR and CDR2 SFDVKD.

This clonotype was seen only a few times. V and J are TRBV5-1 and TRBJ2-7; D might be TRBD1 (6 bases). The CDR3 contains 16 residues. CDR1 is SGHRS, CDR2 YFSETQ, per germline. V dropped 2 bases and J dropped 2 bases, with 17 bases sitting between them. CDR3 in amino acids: CASSLGHRDITYEQYF. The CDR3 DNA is TGCGCCAGCAGCTTAGGACACCGGGACATCACCTACGAGCAGTACTTC.